This T cell receptor beta chain was recorded in a study of cytomegalovirus exposure and HLA in healthy donors. 13 Jbeta primers and 60 Vbeta primers were used for the PCR. Generated by immunoSEQ multiplex PCR, the TCRdb table keeps only in-frame clones and is missing some. The sample has approximately 250,000 clones; about 85% are singletons. CDR1 and CDR2 (germline): SGHTA, FQGNSA. The CDR3 extends over 14 amino acids. Trimming took 0 bases from V and 1 from J, leaving 3 bases between them. The sequencing sample was made of PBMCs. The V and J genes are TRBV7-2 and TRBJ2-2; no reliable D call. The receptor was derived from a girl aged 2 to 9 in good health and CMV-seronegative. The CDR3 region has the DNA TGTGCCAGCAGCTTAGCCCGGAACACCGGGGAGCTGTTTTTT. Translated, it gives CASSLARNTGELFF.